The sample holds one count of the clone carrying this TCR beta chain. The target antigen is unknown. The source of the sample is a study of T cells in Graves' hyperthyroidism and ophthalmopathy. Researchers took RNA transcripts and amplified the TCR beta CDR3 regions from them. HTBI primers were used for first-round RT-PCR of the TCR CDR3. TCRdb re-called the multiplex PCR reads through MiXCR, storing one row per CDR3 protein. The sample includes about 350,000 distinct CDR3 sequences, about 17% seen only once; the top ten take almost 35%. Findings of the study overall: Most expanded thyroid clonotypes above 0.001 also appeared in blood.

This CDR3 has 14 residues. V trimming: 9 bases; J trimming: 6 bases; junction bases outside the gene matches: 8. The source of this sequence is a woman in her twenties or thirties with Graves' hyperthyroidism that later progressed to Graves' ophthalmopathy. Sequencing was performed on blood. The chain links TRBV12-3 or TRBV12-4 to TRBJ2-2; 9 bases fit TRBD1. The CDR3 is CASSPGQGAGELFF. The CDR3 DNA follows: TGTGCCAGTTCACCGGGACAGGGTGCCGGGGAGCTGTTTTTT.